This TCR beta chain was observed in a study of graft-versus-host responses after intestinal transplantation. About the research overall: Those transplanted obtained multivisceral, liver-intestinal, or isolated intestinal grafts.

The CDR3 is 15 amino acids. The germline gives CDR1 MDHEN, CDR2 SYDVKM. Unmatched junction bases numbered 11, after V lost 5 bases and J lost 5 bases. Sequencing used immunoSEQ multiplex PCR; TCRdb keeps in-frame clones, though not all of them. Of about 99,000 clones listed, less than 90% are singletons. Turning to this clone: Its antigen is undetermined.

Study-wide results and caveats: Allograft clonal ratios (graft-versus-host to host-versus-graft) were high in patients who had graft-donor T cell macrochimerism. Researchers found peak circulating GvH clone levels linked to early post-transplant HvG declines. Some GvH clones were seen earlier in gut or blood, suggesting intestinal origin.

The TCR sequence derives from a human donor who received an intestinal transplant. The sample here was unstimulated CD4+ T cells sorted from spleen or lymph node cells, taken before intestinal transplant. The V and J genes are TRBV28 and TRBJ2-5; 7 positions agree with TRBD2. The CDR3 nucleotides are TGTGCCAGCAGTATTGGCGGGAGTGGGGCGGAGACCCAGTACTTC. Translated: CASSIGGSGAETQYF.